This TCR beta chain was sequenced in a study of OX40 agonist ivuxolimab in advanced cancers. In the study overall: Therapy given before enrollment (anti-PD-1, anti-PD-L1 or anti-CTLA-4) was allowed, and approximately 40% had some. Study results and caveats: The mean number of expanded clones was higher in CD8+ T cells than in CD4+. Certain nonresponders likewise exhibited a low normalized T-cell clonal expansion.

There are 14 residues in the CDR3. Germline CDR1 and CDR2: MGHDK and SYGVNS. Trimming shortened V by 2 bases and J by 3 bases, and 9 bases separated the two germline ends. Autoimmune disease history or systemic immunosuppression meant exclusion. Points on this clone: Its specificity is unknown.

Data came from immunoSEQ multiplex PCR; TCRdb stores just in-frame clones and leaves some out. The data show nearly 25,000 clones, around 79% seen once. The clonotype comes from an adult with an advanced solid tumor such as melanoma, head and neck, liver or kidney cancer. The J gene is TRBJ2-3, the V gene TRBV25-1, with D uncertain. Source: CD4+ or CD8+ T cells sorted from blood, taken in a trial of the OX40 agonist ivuxolimab. The CDR3 loop is CASSEPTRTDTQYF. CDR3 nucleotide sequence: TGTGCCAGCAGTGAACCTACAAGAACAGATACGCAGTATTTT.